This is a list of T cell receptor beta chains from one sample in a study of T cells after yellow fever vaccination. TCRdb re-called the 5' RACE reads through MiXCR, storing one row per CDR3 protein. The sample consists of fewer than 450,000 distinct CDR3 sequences, around 8.1% of them appearing once. The sequencing used PBMCs, collected 45 days after the first yellow fever vaccination. Receptors were obtained from a man between 18 and 29 years old who received the YFV17D yellow fever vaccine. Each CDR3 is given with its conserved first and last residue. Each record gives: clone size, J gene, V gene, D gene, CDR3 protein, CDR3 DNA. A D gene is named only where the DNA matches it firmly. Only part of the rows carry a size: once, few, many, or a class if the clone is expanded.

many | TRBJ2-7 | TRBV18 | . | CASSPRGGAAYEQYF | TGTGCCAGCTCACCCCGAGGGGGTGCAGCCTACGAGCAGTACTTC
many | TRBJ2-3 | TRBV5-1 | TRBD1 | CASSQLPGQGGTDTQYF | TGCGCCAGCAGCCAGCTCCCGGGACAGGGAGGGACAGATACGCAGTATTTT
. | TRBJ1-2 | TRBV12-5 | . | CASGSSQGYGYTF | TGTGCTAGTGGTTCATCTCAGGGCTATGGCTACACCTTC
. | TRBJ2-3 | TRBV24-1 | TRBD1 | CAASDRGTDTQYF | TGTGCCGCCAGCGACAGGGGTACAGATACGCAGTATTTT
. | TRBJ2-5 | TRBV20-1 | TRBD2 | CSASGLAGPRGETQYF | TGCAGTGCTTCGGGACTAGCGGGTCCTCGGGGAGAGACCCAGTACTTC
. | TRBJ1-2 | TRBV4-3 | . | CASSQDLGGDNYGYTF | TGCGCCAGCAGCCAAGATTTGGGGGGGGATAACTATGGCTACACCTTC
. | TRBJ2-7 | TRBV7-9 | . | CASSPLSYEQYF | TGTGCCAGCAGCCCCTTATCCTACGAGCAGTACTTC
. | TRBJ2-2 | TRBV15 | TRBD1 | CATSTRQGEAGELFF | TGTGCCACCAGCACCCGACAGGGGGAAGCCGGGGAGCTGTTTTTT
few | TRBJ1-5 | TRBV5-6 | . | CASSLGQTSNQPQHF | TGTGCCAGCAGCTTGGGACAGACTAGCAATCAGCCCCAGCATTTT
. | TRBJ2-3 | TRBV4-3 | TRBD2 | CASSQLAGGGDTQYF | TGCGCCAGCAGCCAACTAGCGGGGGGCGGGGATACGCAGTATTTT
. | TRBJ1-2 | TRBV28 | . | CASSTGGGGGYGYTF | TGTGCCAGCAGCACAGGCGGCGGGGGGGGCTATGGCTACACCTTC
few | TRBJ2-5 | TRBV7-9 | . | CASSLGPKETQYF | TGTGCCAGCAGCTTAGGCCCGAAAGAGACCCAGTACTTC
. | TRBJ1-1 | TRBV29-1 | . | CSVFIDTYTEAFF | TGCAGCGTTTTCATAGACACTTACACTGAAGCTTTCTTT
many | TRBJ2-5 | TRBV11-2 | . | CASSRLAGTGTQETQYF | TGTGCCAGCAGCCGACTAGCCGGGACAGGCACCCAAGAGACCCAGTACTTC
. | TRBJ2-3 | TRBV5-1 | . | CASSFSPGIQSADTQYF | TGCGCCAGCAGCTTTTCCCCCGGAATACAGAGTGCAGATACGCAGTATTTT
few | TRBJ2-1 | TRBV20-1 | . | CSAKSAGIASYNEQFF | TGCAGTGCCAAATCCGCGGGGATCGCCTCCTACAATGAGCAGTTCTTC